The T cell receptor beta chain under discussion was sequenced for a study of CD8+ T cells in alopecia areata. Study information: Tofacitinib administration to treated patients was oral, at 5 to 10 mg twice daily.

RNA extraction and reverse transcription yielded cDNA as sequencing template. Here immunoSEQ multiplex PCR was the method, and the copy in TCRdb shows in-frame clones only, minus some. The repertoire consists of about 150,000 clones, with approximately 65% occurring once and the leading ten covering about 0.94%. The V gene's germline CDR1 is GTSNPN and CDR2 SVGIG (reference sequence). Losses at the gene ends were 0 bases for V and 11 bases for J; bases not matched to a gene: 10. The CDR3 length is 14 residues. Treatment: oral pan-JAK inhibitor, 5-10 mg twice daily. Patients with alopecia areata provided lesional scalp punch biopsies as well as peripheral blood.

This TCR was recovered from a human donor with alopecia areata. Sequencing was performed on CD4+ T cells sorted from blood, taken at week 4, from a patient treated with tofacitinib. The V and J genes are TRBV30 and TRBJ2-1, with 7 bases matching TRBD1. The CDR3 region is CAWSVTSGGIQQFF. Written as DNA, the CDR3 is TGTGCCTGGAGTGTAACCTCAGGGGGAATTCAGCAGTTCTTC.